The entry below gives a single T cell receptor beta chain sequence along with its context. Between the trimmed V and J ends, which lost 3 bases and 5 bases, there was a span of 13 bases. CDR3 size: 14 residues. Per the germline V gene, CDR1 is MDHEN and CDR2 is SYDVKM. The sample belongs to a study of T cell changes during pregnancy in multiple sclerosis. Measured with immunoSEQ multiplex PCR; TCRdb has only the in-frame clones, and not every one. The sample comprises tens of thousands of clones, 92% of which are singletons, and more than 1.5% rests with the top ten. The sequence came from a female donor with multiple sclerosis, enrolled in a pregnancy study. The chain carries TRBV28 and TRBJ1-1; D perhaps matches TRBD1 (5 bases). Sequenced material: peripheral blood, taken in the first trimester of pregnancy. CDR3 in amino acids: CASSFGGRWTEAFF. The CDR3 nucleotides are TGTGCCAGCAGTTTCGGGGGTAGATGGACTGAAGCTTTCTTT.